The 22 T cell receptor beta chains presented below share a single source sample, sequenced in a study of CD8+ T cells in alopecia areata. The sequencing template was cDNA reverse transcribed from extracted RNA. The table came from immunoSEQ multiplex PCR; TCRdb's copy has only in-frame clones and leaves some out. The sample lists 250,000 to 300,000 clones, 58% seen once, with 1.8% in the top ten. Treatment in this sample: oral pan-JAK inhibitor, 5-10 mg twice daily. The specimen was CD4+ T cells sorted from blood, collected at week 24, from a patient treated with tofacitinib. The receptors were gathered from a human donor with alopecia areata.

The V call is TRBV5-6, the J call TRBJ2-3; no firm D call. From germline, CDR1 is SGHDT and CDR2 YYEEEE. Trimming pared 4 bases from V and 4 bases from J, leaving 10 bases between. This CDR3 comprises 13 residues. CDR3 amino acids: CASSPVSADTQYF. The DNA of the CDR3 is TGTGCCAGCAGCCCCGTTTCCGCAGATACGCAGTATTTT.

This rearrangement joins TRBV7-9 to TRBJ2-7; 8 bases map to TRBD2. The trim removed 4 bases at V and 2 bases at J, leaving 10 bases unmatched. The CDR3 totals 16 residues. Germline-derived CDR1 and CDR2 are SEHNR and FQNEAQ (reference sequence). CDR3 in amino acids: CASSSWASGGTYEQYF. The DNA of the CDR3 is TGTGCCAGCAGCTCATGGGCCAGCGGGGGAACCTACGAGCAGTACTTC.

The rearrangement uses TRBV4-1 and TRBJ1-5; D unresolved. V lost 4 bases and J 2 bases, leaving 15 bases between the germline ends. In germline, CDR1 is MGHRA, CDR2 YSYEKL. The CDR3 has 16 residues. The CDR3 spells CASSLGRTRGNQPQHF. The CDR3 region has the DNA TGCGCCAGCAGCCTTGGACGGACGCGGGGCAATCAGCCCCAGCATTTT.

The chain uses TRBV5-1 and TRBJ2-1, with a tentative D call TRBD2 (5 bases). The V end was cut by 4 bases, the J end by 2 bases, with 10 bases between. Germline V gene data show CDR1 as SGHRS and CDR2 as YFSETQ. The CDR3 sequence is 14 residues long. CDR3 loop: CASSTDGTYNEQFF. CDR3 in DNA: TGCGCCAGCAGCACGGACGGGACCTACAATGAGCAGTTCTTC.

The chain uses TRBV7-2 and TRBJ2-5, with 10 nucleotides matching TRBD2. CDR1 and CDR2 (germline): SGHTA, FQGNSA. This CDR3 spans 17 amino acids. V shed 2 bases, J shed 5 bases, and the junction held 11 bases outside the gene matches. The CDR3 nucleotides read TGTGCCAGCAGCTTATCTCCACTAGCGGGGTTTCGTGAGACCCAGTACTTC. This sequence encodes CASSLSPLAGFRETQYF.

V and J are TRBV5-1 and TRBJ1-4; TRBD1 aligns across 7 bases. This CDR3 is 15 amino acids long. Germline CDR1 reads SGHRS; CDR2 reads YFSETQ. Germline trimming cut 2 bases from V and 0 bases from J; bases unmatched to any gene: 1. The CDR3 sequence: CASSFTGATNEKLFF. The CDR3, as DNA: TGCGCCAGCAGCTTTACAGGGGCAACTAATGAAAAACTGTTTTTT.

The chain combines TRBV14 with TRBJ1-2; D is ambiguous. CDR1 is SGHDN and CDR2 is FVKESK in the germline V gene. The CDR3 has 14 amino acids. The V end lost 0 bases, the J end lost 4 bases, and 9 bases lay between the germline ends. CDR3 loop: CASSQDGKIYGYTF. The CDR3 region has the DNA TGTGCCAGCAGCCAAGATGGGAAAATCTATGGCTACACCTTC.

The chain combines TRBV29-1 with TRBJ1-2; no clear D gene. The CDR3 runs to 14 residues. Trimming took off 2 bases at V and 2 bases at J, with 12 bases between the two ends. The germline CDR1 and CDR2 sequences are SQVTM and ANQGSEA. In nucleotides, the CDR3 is TGCAGCGTTGAATCACTGAATAGCAACTATGGCTACACCTTC. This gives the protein CSVESLNSNYGYTF.

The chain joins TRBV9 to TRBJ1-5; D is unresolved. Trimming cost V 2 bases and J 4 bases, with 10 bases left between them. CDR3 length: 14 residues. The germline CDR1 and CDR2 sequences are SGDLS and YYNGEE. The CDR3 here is CASSVMDANQPQHF. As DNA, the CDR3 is TGTGCCAGCAGCGTTATGGACGCTAATCAGCCCCAGCATTTT.

The CDR3 sequence: CASSTQETQYF. CDR3 DNA sequence: TGTGCCAGCAGCACACAAGAGACCCAGTACTTC. V gene TRBV25-1 combines with J gene TRBJ2-5; the D is unclear. V shed 6 bases and J shed 2 bases, with 4 bases lying between them. This CDR3 is 11 amino acids long. The germline CDR1 and CDR2 sequences are MGHDK and SYGVNS.

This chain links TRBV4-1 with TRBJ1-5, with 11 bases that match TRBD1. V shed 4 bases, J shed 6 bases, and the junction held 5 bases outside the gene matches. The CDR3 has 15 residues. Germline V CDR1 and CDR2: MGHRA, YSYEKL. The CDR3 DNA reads TGCGCCAGCAGCCGTCGGGACAGGGGGTCTCAGCCCCAGCATTTT. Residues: CASSRRDRGSQPQHF.

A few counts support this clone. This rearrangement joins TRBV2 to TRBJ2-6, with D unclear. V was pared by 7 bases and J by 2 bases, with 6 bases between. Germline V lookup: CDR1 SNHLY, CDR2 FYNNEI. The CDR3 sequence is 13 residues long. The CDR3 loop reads CASKYTGANVLTF. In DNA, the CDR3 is TGTGCCAGCAAGTACACTGGGGCCAACGTCCTGACTTTC.

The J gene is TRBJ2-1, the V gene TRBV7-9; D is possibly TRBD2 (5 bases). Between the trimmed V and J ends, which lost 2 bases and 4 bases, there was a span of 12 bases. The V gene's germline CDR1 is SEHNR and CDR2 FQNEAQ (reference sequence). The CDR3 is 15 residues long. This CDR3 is CASSLLTGGYNEQFF. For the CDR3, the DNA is TGTGCCAGCAGCTTACTCACCGGAGGTTACAATGAGCAGTTCTTC.

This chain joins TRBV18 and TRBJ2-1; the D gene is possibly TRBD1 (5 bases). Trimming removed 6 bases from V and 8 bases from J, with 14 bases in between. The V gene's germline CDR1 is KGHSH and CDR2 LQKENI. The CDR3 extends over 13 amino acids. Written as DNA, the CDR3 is TGTGCCAGCTCTATCAGGGCCATCGATGAGCAGTTCTTC. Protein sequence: CASSIRAIDEQFF.

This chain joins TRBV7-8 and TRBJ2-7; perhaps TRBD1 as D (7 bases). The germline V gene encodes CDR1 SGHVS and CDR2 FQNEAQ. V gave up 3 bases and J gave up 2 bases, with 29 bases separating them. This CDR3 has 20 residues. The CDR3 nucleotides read TGTGCCAGCAGCTTTTGGCTGGCCAAAGCCGATACAGGGGAGGCCTACGAGCAGTACTTC. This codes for CASSFWLAKADTGEAYEQYF.

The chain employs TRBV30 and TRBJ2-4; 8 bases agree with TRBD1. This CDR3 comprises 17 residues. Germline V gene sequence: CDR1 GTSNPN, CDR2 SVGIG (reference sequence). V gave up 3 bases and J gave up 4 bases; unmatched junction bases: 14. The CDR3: CAWSPGPGDRPKNIQYF. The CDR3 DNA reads TGTGCCTGGAGCCCAGGTCCGGGGGACAGGCCGAAAAACATTCAGTACTTC.

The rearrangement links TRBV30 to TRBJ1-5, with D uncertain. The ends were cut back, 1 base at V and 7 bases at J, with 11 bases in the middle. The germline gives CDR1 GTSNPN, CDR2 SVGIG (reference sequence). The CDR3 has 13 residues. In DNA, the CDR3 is TGTGCCTGGAGTGGAGGTTGGGAACAGCCCCAGCATTTT. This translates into CAWSGGWEQPQHF.

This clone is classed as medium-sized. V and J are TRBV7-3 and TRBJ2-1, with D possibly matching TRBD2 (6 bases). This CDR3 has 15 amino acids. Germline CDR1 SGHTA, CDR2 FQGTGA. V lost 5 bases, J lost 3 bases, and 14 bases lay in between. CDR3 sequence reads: CASSLDIGGYNEQFF. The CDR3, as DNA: TGTGCCAGCAGCCTCGATATCGGGGGCTACAATGAGCAGTTCTTC.

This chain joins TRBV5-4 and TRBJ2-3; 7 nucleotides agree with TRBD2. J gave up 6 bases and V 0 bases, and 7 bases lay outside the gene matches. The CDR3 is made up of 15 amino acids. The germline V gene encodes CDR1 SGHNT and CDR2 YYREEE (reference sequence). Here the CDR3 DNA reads TGTGCCAGCAGCTTGGGGGACGGCGGGGGTGATACGCAGTATTTT. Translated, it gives CASSLGDGGGDTQYF.

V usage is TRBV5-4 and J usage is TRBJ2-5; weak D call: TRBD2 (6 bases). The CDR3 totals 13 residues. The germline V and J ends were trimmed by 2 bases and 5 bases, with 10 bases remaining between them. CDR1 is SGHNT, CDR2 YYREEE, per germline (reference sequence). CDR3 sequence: CASSFPEGETQYF. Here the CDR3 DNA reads TGTGCCAGCAGCTTCCCGGAGGGGGAGACCCAGTACTTC. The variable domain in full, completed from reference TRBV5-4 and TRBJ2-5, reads ETGVTQSPTHLIKTRGQQVTLRCSSQSGHNTVSWYQQALGQGPQFIFQYYREEENGRGNFPPRFSGLQFPNYSSELNVNALELDDSALYLCASSFPEGETQYFGPGTRLLVL.

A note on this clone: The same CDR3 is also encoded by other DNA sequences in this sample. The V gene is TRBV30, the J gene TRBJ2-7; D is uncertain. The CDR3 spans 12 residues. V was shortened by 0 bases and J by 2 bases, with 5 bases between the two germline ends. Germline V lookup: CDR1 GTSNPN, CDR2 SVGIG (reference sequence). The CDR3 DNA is TGTGCCTGGAGTGTGGGTCCCTACGAGCAGTACTTC. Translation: CAWSVGPYEQYF.

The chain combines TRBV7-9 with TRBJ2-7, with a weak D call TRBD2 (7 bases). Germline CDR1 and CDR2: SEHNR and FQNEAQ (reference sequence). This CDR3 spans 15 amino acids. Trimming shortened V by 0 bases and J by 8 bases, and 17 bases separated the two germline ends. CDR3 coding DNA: TGTGCCAGCAGCTTAGCCGGGGGGCCCAAGCCCCAGCAGTACTTC. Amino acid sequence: CASSLAGGPKPQQYF.